Below, 6 T cell receptor beta chains from the same sample are listed, as sequenced in a study of multiple sclerosis patients with progressive multifocal leukoencephalopathy. Data came from immunoSEQ multiplex PCR; TCRdb stores just in-frame clones and leaves some out. The data show under 40,000 clones, with roughly 92% seen just once and about 1.8% held by the top ten. Time point specified: before natalizumab initiation. The sequencing sample was made of PBMCs. The receptor set was obtained from a man aged 25 to 40 with multiple sclerosis.

The chain recombines TRBV9 with TRBJ1-1; no reliable D call. This CDR3 spans 15 amino acids. Germline values: CDR1 SGDLS, CDR2 YYNGEE. V lost 0 bases, J lost 3 bases, and 12 bases lay in between. The CDR3 DNA reads TGTGCCAGCAGCGTAGGGGTAGCCGCTGACACTGAAGCTTTCTTT. Its protein product is CASSVGVAADTEAFF. Complete variable domain (other parts from reference TRBV9 and TRBJ1-1): DSGVTQTPKHLITATGQRVTLRCSPRSGDLSVYWYQQSLDQGLQFLIQYYNGEERAKGNILERFSAQQFPDLHSELNLSSLELGDSALYFCASSVGVAADTEAFFGQGTRLTVV.

J is TRBJ2-2 and V is TRBV15; no firm D call. This CDR3 has 14 amino acids. In germline, CDR1 is LNHNV, CDR2 YYDKDF (reference sequence). Trimming stripped 2 bases from V and 6 bases from J, with 10 bases between. The CDR3 is CATSRPRLAGELFF. The CDR3 nucleotides are TGTGCCACCAGCAGACCTCGGTTGGCCGGGGAGCTGTTTTTT.

V usage is TRBV12-5 and J usage is TRBJ1-2; D remains unclear. The CDR3 covers 14 residues. Germline CDR1 is LGHNT and CDR2 is FRNRAP. V lost 6 bases, J lost 2 bases, and 13 bases lay in between. As DNA, the CDR3 is TGTGCTAGTGGCATTATTACCGAGAACTATGGCTACACCTTC. Encoded protein: CASGIITENYGYTF.

The genes are TRBV14 and TRBJ1-3; no clear D gene. Per the germline V gene, CDR1 is SGHDN and CDR2 is FVKESK. The CDR3 extends over 16 amino acids. V dropped 2 bases and J dropped 0 bases, with 11 bases sitting between them. The CDR3 region has the DNA TGTGCCAGCAGCCAATATCTGGGGAGCTCTGGAAACACCATATATTTT. Protein product: CASSQYLGSSGNTIYF. The whole variable domain, remainder taken from reference TRBV14 and TRBJ1-3, is EAGVTQFPSHSVIEKGQTVTLRCDPISGHDNLYWYRRVMGKEIKFLLHFVKESKQDESGMPNNRFLAERTGGTYSTLKVQPAELEDSGVYFCASSQYLGSSGNTIYFGEGSWLTVV.

The chain couples TRBV10-3 to TRBJ2-1, with TRBD2 matching over 9 bases. J gave up 0 bases and V 7 bases, and 10 bases lay outside the gene matches. The CDR3 contains 17 residues. In germline, CDR1 is ENHRY, CDR2 SYGVKD. The CDR3, as DNA: TGTGCCATCAAAGAGACTAGCGGCCCGAGCTCCTACAATGAGCAGTTCTTC. Amino acid sequence: CAIKETSGPSSYNEQFF.

The chain uses TRBV5-6 and TRBJ1-5; the D gene is possibly TRBD1 (6 bases). V lost 0 bases and J 11 bases, leaving 18 bases between the germline ends. Germline CDR1 reads SGHDT; CDR2 reads YYEEEE. The CDR3 is 15 amino acids. The CDR3 region has the DNA TGTGCCAGCAGCTTGGGGGCAGGGGCTCCCAGGTCCCAGCATTTT. This sequence encodes CASSLGAGAPRSQHF.